This T cell receptor (beta chain) was recorded in a study of spatial heterogeneity in lung cancer. One entry per CDR3 protein results from TCRdb running MiXCR on the 5' RACE reads. This sample has some 25,000 distinct CDR3 sequences, with roughly 6.9% found just once. This CDR3 contains 13 residues. V gave up 3 bases and J gave up 5 bases, with 10 bases separating them. General study points: Ubiquitous expanded TCR counts tracked ubiquitous nonsynonymous mutations; regional expanded TCR counts tracked regional nonsynonymous mutations. The study found that expanded intratumoral alpha and beta TCR counts tracked tumor mutation counts.

Indicated time point: sample taken at primary tumor resection. Researchers sequenced whole RNA taken from tumor, nontumor lung or frozen PBMC without sorting. On this clonotype itself: What it binds is not known.

The rearrangement joins TRBV12-3 or TRBV12-4 to TRBJ1-1; possible D gene TRBD1, 5 bases. The TCR originated in a male donor with early-stage non-small cell lung cancer. The sequencing used lung tumor tissue, collected at surgery. The CDR3 here is CASSFGGGTEAFF. CDR3 coding DNA: TGTGCCAGCAGTTTTGGGGGGGGGACTGAAGCTTTCTTT.